This T cell receptor (beta chain) was observed in a study of cytomegalovirus exposure and HLA in healthy donors. Points from the study as a whole: According to a later analysis, most TCR beta chains associated with CMV appeared HLA-restricted. The CMV antigen specificity of a few CMV-associated chains was confirmed through in vitro analysis. The study recorded over 150 TCR beta chains that were cytomegalovirus-associated.

Only a few counts were recorded for this clone. Its antigen is unknown. Amplification used 60 Vbeta primers and 13 Jbeta primers. Assay: immunoSEQ multiplex PCR; the TCRdb copy retains only in-frame clones and omits some. The data show tens of thousands of clones, roughly 78% seen once. The TCR comes from a woman aged 25 to 39 in good health and CMV-seronegative. The specimen was PBMCs.

The CDR3 nucleotides are TGTGCCAGCAGCCCTACTCGGACAGGGAGAGTCGAGCAGTACTTC. Protein sequence: CASSPTRTGRVEQYF. The V call is TRBV27, the J call TRBJ2-7, with TRBD1 matching 8 bases. Germline CDR1 is MNHEY and CDR2 is SMNVEV (reference sequence). This CDR3 has 15 residues. V was pared by 6 bases and J by 6 bases, with 13 bases of the junction left unmatched.